A selection of T cell receptor beta chains follows, all from one sample in a study of cytomegalovirus exposure and HLA in healthy donors. Some clones are missing from TCRdb's copy, which holds only in-frame ones; the method was immunoSEQ multiplex PCR. Among about 74,000 clones, over 85% were seen once, and the ten largest hold under 2%. The sample was PBMCs. The receptor source for this set is a young man in good health and CMV-seropositive. CDR3s include the opening cysteine and the closing phenylalanine or tryptophan. A D gene is named only where the DNA matches it firmly. Size is stated for part of the rows, as once, few or many counts, or as a class when the clone is expanded.

v_gene	abundance	d_gene	j_gene	CDR3aa	CDR3nt
TRBV29-1	-	-	TRBJ1-5	CSVGQEDSNQPQHF	TGCAGCGTTGGACAGGAAGATAGCAATCAGCCCCAGCATTTT
TRBV28	-	-	TRBJ2-3	CASGTPGGSTDTQYF	TGTGCCAGCGGGACTCCTGGGGGTAGCACAGATACGCAGTATTTT
TRBV7-8	-	TRBD1	TRBJ2-6	CASSPGTGAGGANVLTF	TGTGCCAGCAGCCCTGGGACAGGGGCTGGAGGGGCCAACGTCCTGACTTTC
TRBV19	-	-	TRBJ1-3	CASSLRGVSGNTIYF	TGTGCCAGTAGTCTGCGGGGAGTCTCTGGAAACACCATATATTTT
TRBV18	-	-	TRBJ1-3	CASSPWADSSGNTIYF	TGTGCCAGCTCACCATGGGCAGACAGCTCTGGAAACACCATATATTTT
TRBV18	-	TRBD1	TRBJ2-7	CASSPDRVGYEQYF	TGTGCCAGCTCCCCGGACAGGGTCGGTTACGAGCAGTACTTC
TRBV10-1	once	TRBD2	TRBJ2-1	CASSHLSGRAFHNEQFF	TGCGCCAGCAGTCACCTTAGCGGGAGGGCCTTCCACAATGAGCAGTTCTTC
TRBV5-1	-	TRBD1	TRBJ1-2	CASSLAATGYGYTF	TGCGCCAGCAGCTTGGCCGCGACAGGGTATGGCTACACCTTC
TRBV6-1	-	-	TRBJ2-6	CASSEAASSGANVLTF	TGTGCCAGCAGTGAAGCCGCGAGTTCTGGGGCCAACGTCCTGACTTTC
TRBV5-1	once	-	TRBJ1-1	CASSHIQGGGTEAFF	TGCGCCAGCAGCCATATACAGGGAGGGGGCACTGAAGCTTTCTTT
TRBV7-3	-	-	TRBJ2-1	CASSLDRGGYNEQFF	TGTGCCAGCAGCTTAGACAGAGGGGGCTACAATGAGCAGTTCTTC
TRBV11-3	-	-	TRBJ1-1	CASSSGGIDTEAFF	TGTGCCAGCAGCTCCGGCGGCATTGACACTGAAGCTTTCTTT
TRBV5-1	once	TRBD1	TRBJ2-5	CASSNRDRETQYF	TGCGCCAGCAGCAACCGGGACAGAGAGACCCAGTACTTC
TRBV2	-	TRBD2	TRBJ2-1	CASRASGGGYNEQFF	TGTGCCAGCAGGGCTAGCGGGGGGGGCTACAATGAGCAGTTCTTC